This entry lists 32 T cell receptor beta chains sequenced from one sample in a study of blood T cell repertoires in COVID-19. Profiled with immunoSEQ multiplex PCR; TCRdb holds only in-frame clones, not every one. This sample yields roughly 200,000 clones, of which roughly 80% are seen a single time; approximately 1.4% belongs to the top ten. The sequenced sample was peripheral blood. Source of these receptors: a human donor in a cohort sampled during active COVID-19.

The rearrangement uses TRBV20-1 and TRBJ2-3; a possible D gene is TRBD1 (6 bases). Germline lookup yields CDR1 DFQATT and CDR2 SNEGSKA (reference sequence). The CDR3 spans 15 residues. V was pared by 5 bases and J by 0 bases, with 15 bases between. As DNA, the CDR3 is TGCAGTGCTGGTGCCGGGACATCTAGCACAGATACGCAGTATTTT. The encoded protein is CSAGAGTSSTDTQYF.

V and J are TRBV18 and TRBJ1-1; D is ambiguous. The CDR3 length is 16 residues. V lost 7 bases and J lost 0, with 18 bases in between. Germline lookup yields CDR1 KGHSH and CDR2 LQKENI. The CDR3 is CASLVQAYPLNTEAFF. The CDR3 nucleotides read TGTGCCAGCTTAGTTCAGGCTTATCCACTGAACACTGAAGCTTTCTTT. The whole variable domain, remainder taken from reference TRBV18 and TRBJ1-1, is NAGVMQNPRHLVRRRGQEARLRCSPMKGHSHVYWYRQLPEEGLKFMVYLQKENIIDESGMPKERFSAEFPKEGPSILRIQQVVRGDSAAYFCASLVQAYPLNTEAFFGQGTRLTVV.

This clone was detected once. The CDR3 sequence: CASSRMGREGNEKLFF. In DNA, the CDR3 is TGCGCCAGCAGCCGCATGGGAAGGGAGGGGAATGAAAAACTGTTTTTT. This chain connects TRBV5-1 to TRBJ1-4, with a possible D match to TRBD1 (5 bases). V shed 4 bases and J shed 5 bases, with 18 bases lying between them. Germline-derived CDR1 and CDR2 are SGHRS and YFSETQ. The CDR3 contains 16 residues.

Notes on this clone: Germline is not matched at one junction end, which may reflect a read error. V and J are TRBV12-3 or TRBV12-4 and TRBJ1-1; no firm D call. This CDR3 comprises 13 residues. CDR3 sequence reads: CAGRDTSGTEAFF. In DNA form, the CDR3 reads TGTGCCGGCAGAGACACCTCGGGGACTGAAGCTTTCTTT.

This clone was counted a few times. This rearrangement joins TRBV19 to TRBJ1-4; 7 nucleotides agree with TRBD1. The junction had 4 bases not matched to a gene; V was cut back by 7 bases and J by 8 bases. The CDR3 length is 12 residues. Per germline, CDR1 LNHDA and CDR2 SQIVND (reference sequence). CDR3 coding DNA: TGTGCCAGTACGACAGGGCTGGAAAAACTGTTTTTT. Translation: CASTTGLEKLFF.

In its sample, this clone was seen once. J is TRBJ2-7 and V is TRBV27, with D tentatively TRBD1 (6 bases). Looked up from germline, CDR1 is MNHEY and CDR2 is SMNVEV (reference sequence). The CDR3 length is 17 residues. V shed 5 bases and J shed 1 base, with 21 bases lying between them. The CDR3 DNA follows: TGTGCCAGCAGTCCCGTAGCTCCAGGGGATGGATCCTACGAGCAGTACTTC. It codes for CASSPVAPGDGSYEQYF.

This chain links TRBV5-4 with TRBJ1-2, with D tentatively TRBD1 (5 bases). Trimming pared 2 bases from V and 6 bases from J, leaving 14 bases between. The germline V gene has CDR1 SGHNT and CDR2 YYREEE (reference sequence). The CDR3 is 14 amino acids. CDR3 sequence reads: CASSLDSGMDGYTF. DNA of the CDR3: TGTGCCAGCAGCTTAGACAGCGGGATGGATGGCTACACCTTC.

This clone was detected a few times. The CDR3 DNA reads TGCGCCAGCAGCTTTCAGGGGGACTACGAGCAGTACTTC. Translating it yields CASSFQGDYEQYF. J is TRBJ2-7 and V is TRBV5-1; 7 nucleotides match TRBD1. From germline, CDR1 is SGHRS and CDR2 YFSETQ. The CDR3 runs to 13 residues. The V and J ends lost 2 bases and 3 bases, in that order; junction bases with no gene match: 2.

This chain uses TRBV7-2 with TRBJ1-3; weak D call: TRBD1 (6 bases). Trimming cost V 2 bases and J 3 bases, with 11 bases left between them. Germline loops: CDR1 SGHTA, CDR2 FQGNSA. The CDR3 is 15 amino acids. The CDR3 loop reads CASSLWGGGGNTIYF. CDR3 coding DNA: TGTGCCAGCAGCTTATGGGGAGGGGGTGGAAACACCATATATTTT.

This chain uses TRBV6-5 with TRBJ1-2, with a possible D match to TRBD1 (6 bases). The germline V gene encodes CDR1 MNHEY and CDR2 SVGAGI. The CDR3 sequence is 14 residues long. Trimming took 4 bases from V and 3 from J, leaving 12 bases between them. The CDR3 DNA sequence: TGTGCCAGCAGTTTGGGGGCCGGGGACTATGGCTACACCTTC. It translates to CASSLGAGDYGYTF.

DNA of the CDR3: TGCGCCAGCAGCCAACGGACTAGCGGGGGGAGGTTAGGAGAGACCCAGTACTTC. As protein: CASSQRTSGGRLGETQYF. The V and J genes are TRBV4-3 and TRBJ2-5; TRBD2 matches at 14 bases. The CDR3 is 18 residues long. Looked up from germline, CDR1 is LGHNA and CDR2 is YSLEER. The V segment lost 2 bases and the J segment 4 bases; nucleotides outside the gene matches: 9.

This chain joins TRBV6-4 and TRBJ1-2; the match to TRBD1 covers 9 bases. Germline-derived CDR1 and CDR2 are MRHNA and SNTAGT. The CDR3 is 13 amino acids. V gave up 3 bases and J gave up 8 bases; unmatched junction bases: 4. The CDR3 region has the DNA TGTGCCAGCAGTGAGGGACAGGGTTGGGGCTACACCTTC. As protein: CASSEGQGWGYTF.

V usage is TRBV14 and J usage is TRBJ2-5; no clear D gene. Germline assignment: CDR1 SGHDN and CDR2 FVKESK. This CDR3 is built from 14 residues. V dropped 1 base and J dropped 7 bases, with 13 bases sitting between them. The CDR3, as DNA: TGTGCCAGCAGCCAAGTAGGAGCGATCGGGACCCAGTACTTC. Its protein product is CASSQVGAIGTQYF.

Points on this clone: In the same sample, other DNA sequences code for this CDR3. The rearrangement links TRBV27 to TRBJ2-7, with D possibly matching TRBD2 (6 bases). Trimming removed 3 bases from V and 4 bases from J, with 10 bases in between. The germline V gene has CDR1 MNHEY and CDR2 SMNVEV (reference sequence). This CDR3 has 13 amino acids. The CDR3 nucleotides are TGTGCCAGCAGTTTGGGGACTGCGTACGAGCAGTACTTC. Translating gives CASSLGTAYEQYF.

This clone showed up just once. The gene calls are TRBV28 and TRBJ1-1; D is ambiguous. The CDR3 has 14 amino acids. Germline V gene sequence: CDR1 MDHEN, CDR2 SYDVKM. Trimming shortened V by 1 base and J by 1 base, and 7 bases separated the two germline ends. The CDR3 loop reads CASSLYAGNTEAFF. CDR3 DNA: TGTGCCAGCAGTTTATATGCGGGGAACACTGAAGCTTTCTTT.

The genes are TRBV3-1 (or the pseudogene TRBV3-2) and TRBJ1-2, with TRBD1 identical over 10 bases. This CDR3 comprises 17 residues. J was trimmed by 5 bases and V by 0 bases; bases with no gene match: 9. Germline assignment: CDR1 LGHDT and CDR2 YNNKEL (reference sequence). The CDR3 loop is CASSQDLTGGAFYGYTF. The CDR3, as DNA: TGTGCCAGCAGCCAAGATTTGACAGGGGGCGCCTTTTATGGCTACACCTTC.

The chain links TRBV6-6 to TRBJ2-1; a possible D gene is TRBD2 (5 bases). The CDR3 sequence is 15 residues long. The V gene lost 0 bases and the J gene lost 4 bases, with 10 bases spanning the gap. CDR1 is MNHNY, CDR2 SVGAGI, per germline (reference sequence). CDR3 in DNA: TGTGCCAGCAGTTACTCAAGGGAGAGATACAATGAGCAGTTCTTC. It translates to CASSYSRERYNEQFF.

This clone was counted once. This rearrangement joins TRBV6-2 or TRBV6-3 to TRBJ1-5; possibly TRBD1 for D (5 bases). The V gene lost 2 bases and the J gene lost 4 bases, with 9 bases spanning the gap. The CDR3 consists of 14 residues. Germline V gene lookup returns CDR1 MNHEY and CDR2 SVGEGT. The CDR3 loop reads CASSYPQGNQPQHF. Here the CDR3 DNA reads TGTGCCAGCAGTTACCCCCAGGGAAATCAGCCCCAGCATTTT.

The CDR3 spells CASSIPLREGYNEQFF. The CDR3 DNA reads as TGTGCCAGTAGTATCCCCCTACGGGAGGGGTACAATGAGCAGTTCTTC. The genes are TRBV19 and TRBJ2-1, with 8 bases that match TRBD2. The CDR3 covers 16 residues. The V segment lost 3 bases and the J segment 4 bases; nucleotides outside the gene matches: 8. CDR1 LNHDA and CDR2 SQIVND come from the germline V gene (reference sequence).

The rearrangement uses TRBV5-6 and TRBJ1-6; possible D gene TRBD1, 6 bases. CDR1 and CDR2 from the germline V gene are SGHDT and YYEEEE. The CDR3 extends over 14 amino acids. V was clipped by 4 bases and J by 4 bases, with 9 bases between them. The CDR3 nucleotides read TGTGCCAGCAGCGGGACAAGGTATAATTCACCCCTCCACTTT. Its translation is CASSGTRYNSPLHF.

The chain has TRBV12-3 or TRBV12-4 and TRBJ2-1, with a tentative D call TRBD2 (5 bases). The CDR3 consists of 13 residues. V lost 5 bases and J lost 5, with 10 bases in between. The CDR3, as DNA: TGTGCCAGCAGTCCTCCCGGGGACAATGAGCAGTTCTTC. This translates into CASSPPGDNEQFF.

DNA for the CDR3: TGTGCCAGCAGCCAAGATTGGCCTAGCGGGAGGTACGAGCAGTACTTC. Protein: CASSQDWPSGRYEQYF. The chain has TRBV14 and TRBJ2-7; 11 bases align to TRBD2. Germline CDR1 SGHDN, CDR2 FVKESK. The CDR3 is made up of 16 amino acids. The J segment lost 4 bases and the V segment lost 0 bases, leaving 5 bases of the junction unmatched.

For the CDR3, the DNA is TGTGCCAGTTCGGGACTAGCGGGGGCTGGGGGGGAGTTCTTC. Translating gives CASSGLAGAGGEFF. The chain employs TRBV19 and TRBJ2-1; TRBD2 aligns across 14 bases. The junction had 11 bases not matched to a gene; V was cut back by 8 bases and J by 14 bases. CDR3 length equals 14 residues. Germline CDR1 LNHDA, CDR2 SQIVND (reference sequence).

The rearrangement links TRBV28 to TRBJ2-7; TRBD2 agrees at 9 bases. This CDR3 is 15 amino acids long. V was pared by 6 bases and J by 0 bases, with 6 bases of the junction left unmatched. Germline lookup yields CDR1 MDHEN and CDR2 SYDVKM. The CDR3 region is CASRVPGLASYEQYF. Here the CDR3 DNA reads TGTGCCAGCAGGGTCCCGGGACTAGCCTCCTACGAGCAGTACTTC.

This clone was observed a handful of times. V and J are TRBV2 and TRBJ2-7; 13 bases are shared with TRBD2. Germline V lookup: CDR1 SNHLY, CDR2 FYNNEI. The CDR3 sequence is 16 residues long. The V gene end was trimmed by 10 bases and the J gene end by 2 bases; junction bases not matched to a gene: 11. CDR3 protein: CATRQAGLAGAYEQYF. Here the CDR3 DNA reads TGTGCCACCAGACAGGCCGGACTAGCGGGAGCCTACGAGCAGTACTTC.

This chain joins TRBV27 and TRBJ1-2, with TRBD1 identical over 11 bases. CDR1 and CDR2 (germline): MNHEY, SMNVEV (reference sequence). This CDR3 has 14 residues. The trim removed 5 bases at V and 5 bases at J, leaving 4 bases unmatched. In DNA, the CDR3 is TGTGCCAGCAGTACCGGACAGGGGGCGTATGGCTACACCTTC. It encodes CASSTGQGAYGYTF.

The gene calls are TRBV6-4 and TRBJ1-5; 7 nucleotides line up with TRBD1. V trimming: 0 bases; J trimming: 7 bases; junction bases outside the gene matches: 6. The length of the CDR3 is 15 residues. Germline V gene data show CDR1 as MRHNA and CDR2 as SNTAGT. In DNA form, the CDR3 reads TGTGCCAGCAGTGACTCCCCGGACAGGTCACAGCCCCAGCATTTT. Protein: CASSDSPDRSQPQHF.

V gene TRBV14 combines with J gene TRBJ2-2; tentatively, D is TRBD1 (5 bases). The germline gives CDR1 SGHDN, CDR2 FVKESK. The CDR3 loop spans 14 amino acids. The V end lost 1 base, the J end lost 5 bases, and 8 bases lay between the germline ends. The CDR3 DNA is TGTGCCAGCAGCCAAGTCAGGACAACCGGGGAGCTGTTTTTT. This codes for CASSQVRTTGELFF. Together with reference TRBV14 and TRBJ2-2, the CDR3 gives the full variable domain: EAGVTQFPSHSVIEKGQTVTLRCDPISGHDNLYWYRRVMGKEIKFLLHFVKESKQDESGMPNNRFLAERTGGTYSTLKVQPAELEDSGVYFCASSQVRTTGELFFGEGSRLTVL.

The rearrangement links TRBV12-3 or TRBV12-4 to TRBJ1-6; D is uncertain. This CDR3 comprises 12 residues. Trimming took 6 bases from V and 14 from J, leaving 14 bases between them. CDR3: CASRYIPGTLHF. The CDR3, as DNA: TGTGCCAGCAGATACATTCCAGGTACCCTCCACTTT.

The chain couples TRBV6-2 or TRBV6-3 to TRBJ1-5; TRBD1 matches at 7 bases. J gave up 2 bases and V 0 bases, and 4 bases lay outside the gene matches. CDR3 size: 16 residues. In germline, CDR1 is MNHEY, CDR2 SVGEGT. The chain's CDR3 is CASSYSTGDGNQPQHF. DNA for the CDR3: TGTGCCAGCAGTTACTCTACAGGGGACGGCAATCAGCCCCAGCATTTT.

The V gene is TRBV6-6, the J gene TRBJ1-6; 7 nucleotides line up with TRBD1. With 10 bases clipped from V and 4 bases from J, the junction kept 7 bases outside the gene matches. CDR3 length: 14 amino acids. Germline loops: CDR1 MNHNY, CDR2 SVGAGI (reference sequence). CDR3 region: CAISPGQYNSPLHF. Written as DNA, the CDR3 is TGTGCCATTTCACCGGGACAGTATAATTCACCCCTCCACTTT.

The chain joins TRBV28 to TRBJ2-3; 10 bases agree with TRBD2. CDR3 size: 15 residues. V lost 5 bases to trimming and J lost 3 bases; unmatched junction nucleotides: 5. The V gene's germline CDR1 is MDHEN and CDR2 SYDVKM. The CDR3 loop is CASSASGGRTDTQYF. As DNA, the CDR3 is TGTGCCAGCAGTGCTAGCGGGGGTAGGACAGATACGCAGTATTTT.